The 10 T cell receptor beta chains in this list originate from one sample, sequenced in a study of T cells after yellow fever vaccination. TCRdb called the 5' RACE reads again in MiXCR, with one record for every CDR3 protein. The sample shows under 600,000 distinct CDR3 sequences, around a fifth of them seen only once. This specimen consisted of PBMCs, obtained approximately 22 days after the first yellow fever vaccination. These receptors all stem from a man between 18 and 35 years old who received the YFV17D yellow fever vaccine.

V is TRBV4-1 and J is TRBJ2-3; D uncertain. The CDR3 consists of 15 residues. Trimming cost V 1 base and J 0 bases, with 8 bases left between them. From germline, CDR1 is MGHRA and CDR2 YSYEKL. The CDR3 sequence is CASSQVLSSTDTQYF. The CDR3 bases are TGCGCCAGCAGCCAAGTACTTTCCAGCACAGATACGCAGTATTTT.

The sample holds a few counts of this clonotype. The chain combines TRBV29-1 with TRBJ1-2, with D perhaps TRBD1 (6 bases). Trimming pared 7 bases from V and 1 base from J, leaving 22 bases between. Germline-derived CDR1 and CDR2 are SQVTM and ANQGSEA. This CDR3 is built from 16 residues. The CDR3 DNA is TGCAGCGCCGCCGGGGGCACCCTTCTTCTTAACTATGGCTACACCTTC. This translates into CSAAGGTLLLNYGYTF.

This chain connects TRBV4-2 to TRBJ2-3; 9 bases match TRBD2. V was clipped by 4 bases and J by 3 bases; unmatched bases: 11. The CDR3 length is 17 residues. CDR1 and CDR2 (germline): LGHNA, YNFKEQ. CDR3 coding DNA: TGTGCCAGCAGCCGCCGAGGTAGCGGGGGACCAACAGATACGCAGTATTTT. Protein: CASSRRGSGGPTDTQYF.

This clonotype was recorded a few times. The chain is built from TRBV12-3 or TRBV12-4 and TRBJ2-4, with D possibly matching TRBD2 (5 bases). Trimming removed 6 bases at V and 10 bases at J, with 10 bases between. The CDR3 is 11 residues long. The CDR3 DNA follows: TGTGCCAGCAGCCCACGGGGAATTCAGTACTTC. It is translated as CASSPRGIQYF.

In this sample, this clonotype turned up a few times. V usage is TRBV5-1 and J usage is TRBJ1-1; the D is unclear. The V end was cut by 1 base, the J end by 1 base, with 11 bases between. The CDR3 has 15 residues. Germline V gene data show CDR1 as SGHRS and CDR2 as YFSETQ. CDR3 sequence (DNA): TGCGCCAGCAGCTTGAACAGCGTCCCGAACACTGAAGCTTTCTTT. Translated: CASSLNSVPNTEAFF.

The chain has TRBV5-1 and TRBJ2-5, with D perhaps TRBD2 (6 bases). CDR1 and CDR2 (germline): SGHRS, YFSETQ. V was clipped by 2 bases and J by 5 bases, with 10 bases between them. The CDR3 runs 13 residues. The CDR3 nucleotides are TGCGCCAGCAGCTTTGGGGAGGCTGAGACCCAGTACTTC. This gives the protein CASSFGEAETQYF.

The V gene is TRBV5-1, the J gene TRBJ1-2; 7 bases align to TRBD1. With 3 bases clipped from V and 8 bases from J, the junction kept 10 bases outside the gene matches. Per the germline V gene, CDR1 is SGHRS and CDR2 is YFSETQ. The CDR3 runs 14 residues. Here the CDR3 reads CASSSDRVMYGYTF. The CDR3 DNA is TGCGCCAGCAGCTCTGACAGGGTGATGTACGGCTACACCTTC. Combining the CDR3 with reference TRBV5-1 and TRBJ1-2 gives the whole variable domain KAGVTQTPRYLIKTRGQQVTLSCSPISGHRSVSWYQQTPGQGLQFLFEYFSETQRNKGNFPGRFSGRQFSNSRSEMNVSTLELGDSALYLCASSSDRVMYGYTFGSGTRLTVV.

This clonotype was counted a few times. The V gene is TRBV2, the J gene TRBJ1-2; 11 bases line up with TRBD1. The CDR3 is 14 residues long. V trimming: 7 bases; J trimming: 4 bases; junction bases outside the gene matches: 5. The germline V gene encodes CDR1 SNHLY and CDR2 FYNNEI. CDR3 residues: CASMPGQGGYGYTF. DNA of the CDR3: TGTGCCAGCATGCCGGGACAGGGGGGCTATGGCTACACCTTC.

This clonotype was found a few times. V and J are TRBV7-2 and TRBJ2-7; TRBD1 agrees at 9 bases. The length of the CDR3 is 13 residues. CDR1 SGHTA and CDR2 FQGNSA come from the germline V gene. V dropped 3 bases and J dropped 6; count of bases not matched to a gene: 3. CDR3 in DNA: TGTGCCAGCAGCTTCGGGACAGGGAGCGAGCAGTACTTC. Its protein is CASSFGTGSEQYF.

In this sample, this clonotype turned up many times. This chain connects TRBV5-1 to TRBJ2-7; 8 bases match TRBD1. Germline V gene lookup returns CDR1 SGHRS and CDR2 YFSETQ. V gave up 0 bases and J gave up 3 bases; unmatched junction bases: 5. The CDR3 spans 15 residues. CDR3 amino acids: CASSLGGQGHYEQYV. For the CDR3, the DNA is TGCGCCAGCAGCTTGGGTGGACAGGGCCACTACGAGCAGTACGTC.